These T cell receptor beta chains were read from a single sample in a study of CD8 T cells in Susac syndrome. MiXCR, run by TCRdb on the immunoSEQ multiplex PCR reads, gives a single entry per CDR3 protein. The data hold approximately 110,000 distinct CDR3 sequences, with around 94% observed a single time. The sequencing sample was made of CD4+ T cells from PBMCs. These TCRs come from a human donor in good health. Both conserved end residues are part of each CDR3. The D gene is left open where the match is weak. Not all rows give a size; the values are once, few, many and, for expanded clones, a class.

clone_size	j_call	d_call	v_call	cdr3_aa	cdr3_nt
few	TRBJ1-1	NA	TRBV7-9	CASSPRRVTAFF	TGTGCCAGCAGTCCTCGGCGGGTAACAGCTTTCTTT
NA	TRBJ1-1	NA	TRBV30	CAWMDGDTEAFF	TGTGCCTGGATGGATGGAGACACTGAAGCTTTCTTT
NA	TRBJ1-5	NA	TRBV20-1	CSARSRAGLNQPQHF	TGCAGTGCTAGATCCCGGGCAGGGTTGAATCAGCCCCAGCATTTT
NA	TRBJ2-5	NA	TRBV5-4	CASSFRDTNQETQYF	TGTGCCAGCAGCTTTAGGGACACCAACCAAGAGACCCAGTACTTC
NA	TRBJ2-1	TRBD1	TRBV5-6	CASSGGTGDNEQFF	TGTGCCAGCAGCGGCGGGACAGGGGACAATGAGCAGTTCTTC
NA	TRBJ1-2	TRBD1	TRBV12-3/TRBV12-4	CASSLRRPGQGKTNYGYTF	TGTGCCAGCAGTTTACGGAGGCCGGGACAGGGGAAAACGAACTATGGCTACACCTTC
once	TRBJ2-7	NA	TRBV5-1	CASSLEAGSGEQYF	TGCGCCAGCAGCTTGGAAGCAGGGTCGGGAGAGCAGTACTTC
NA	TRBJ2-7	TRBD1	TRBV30	CAWSVTQGRQYF	TGTGCCTGGAGTGTAACACAGGGGAGGCAGTACTTC
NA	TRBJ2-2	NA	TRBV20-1	CSAREGGRDRELFF	TGCAGTGCTAGAGAGGGGGGCAGGGACCGGGAGCTGTTTTTT
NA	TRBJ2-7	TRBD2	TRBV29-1	CSVELLAGSSYEQYF	TGCAGCGTTGAATTGCTAGCGGGGAGCTCCTACGAGCAGTACTTC
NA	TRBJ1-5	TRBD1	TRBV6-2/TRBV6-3	CASSRWDRTNQPQHF	TGTGCCAGCAGCCGATGGGACAGGACTAATCAGCCCCAGCATTTT
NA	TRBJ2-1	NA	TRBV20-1	CSASLDFNEQFF	TGCAGTGCTTCCTTAGACTTTAATGAGCAGTTCTTC
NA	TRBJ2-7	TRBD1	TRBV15	CATSRDLWVLGQESREQYF	TGTGCCACCAGCAGAGATCTTTGGGTCCTCGGACAGGAAAGCCGCGAGCAGTACTTC
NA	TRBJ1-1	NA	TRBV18	CASSPLTNTEAFF	TGTGCCAGCTCACCGCTGACAAACACTGAAGCTTTCTTT